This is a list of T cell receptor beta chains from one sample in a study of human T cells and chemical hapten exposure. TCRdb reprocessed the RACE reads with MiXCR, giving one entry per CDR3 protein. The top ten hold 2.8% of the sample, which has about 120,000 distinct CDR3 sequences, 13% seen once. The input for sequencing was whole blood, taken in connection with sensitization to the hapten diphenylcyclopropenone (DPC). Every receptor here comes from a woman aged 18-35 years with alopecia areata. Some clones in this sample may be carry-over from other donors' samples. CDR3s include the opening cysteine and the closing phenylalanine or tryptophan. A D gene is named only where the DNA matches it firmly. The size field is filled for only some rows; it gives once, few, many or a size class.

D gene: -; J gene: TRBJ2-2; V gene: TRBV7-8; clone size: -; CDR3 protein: CASSLERASGELFF; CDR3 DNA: TGTGCCAGCAGCTTAGAACGGGCGTCCGGGGAGCTGTTTTTT
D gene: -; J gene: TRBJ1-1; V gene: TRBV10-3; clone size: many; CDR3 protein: CAISERVEDGTEAFF; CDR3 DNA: TGTGCCATCAGTGAAAGGGTCGAGGACGGGACTGAAGCTTTCTTT
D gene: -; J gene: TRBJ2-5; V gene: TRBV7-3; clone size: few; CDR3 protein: CASSLTFQETQYF; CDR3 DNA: TGTGCCAGCAGCTTAACGTTCCAAGAGACCCAGTACTTC
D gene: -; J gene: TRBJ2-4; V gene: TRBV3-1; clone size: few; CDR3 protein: CASSQDAGNIQYF; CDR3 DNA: TGTGCCAGCAGCCAAGACGCGGGAAACATTCAGTACTTC
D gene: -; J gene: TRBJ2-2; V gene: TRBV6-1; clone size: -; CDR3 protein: CASRESAYINTGELFF; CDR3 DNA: TGTGCCAGCAGAGAATCGGCTTACATTAACACCGGGGAGCTGTTTTTT
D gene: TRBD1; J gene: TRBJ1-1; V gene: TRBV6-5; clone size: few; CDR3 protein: CASSYPGTGQNTEAFF; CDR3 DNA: TGTGCCAGCAGTTACCCTGGGACAGGGCAGAACACTGAAGCTTTCTTT
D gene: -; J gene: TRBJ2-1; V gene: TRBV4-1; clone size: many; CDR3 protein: CASSPTPPESSYNEQFF; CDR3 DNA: TGCGCCAGCAGCCCCACCCCACCTGAGAGCTCCTACAATGAGCAGTTCTTC
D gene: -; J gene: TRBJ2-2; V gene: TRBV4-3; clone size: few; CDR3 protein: CASSPRQPGVLPGELFF; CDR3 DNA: TGCGCCAGCAGCCCGAGGCAGCCAGGGGTGTTGCCCGGGGAGCTGTTTTTT
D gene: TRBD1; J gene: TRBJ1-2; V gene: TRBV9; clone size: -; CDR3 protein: CASSAPLGGQDGYTF; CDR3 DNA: TGTGCCAGCAGCGCCCCTTTGGGGGGACAGGATGGCTACACCTTC
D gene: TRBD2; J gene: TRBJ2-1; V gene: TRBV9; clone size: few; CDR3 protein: CASSASGSGGIYNEQFF; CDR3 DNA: TGTGCCAGCAGCGCAAGTGGTAGCGGGGGGATTTACAATGAGCAGTTCTTC
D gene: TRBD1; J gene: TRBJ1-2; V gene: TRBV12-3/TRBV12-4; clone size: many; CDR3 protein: CASSLMGQGVGYTF; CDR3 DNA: TGTGCCAGCAGTTTAATGGGACAGGGTGTTGGCTACACCTTC
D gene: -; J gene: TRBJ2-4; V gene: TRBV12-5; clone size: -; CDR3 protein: CASGSGVNKNIQYF; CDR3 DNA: TGTGCTAGTGGTTCAGGCGTTAACAAAAACATTCAGTACTTC
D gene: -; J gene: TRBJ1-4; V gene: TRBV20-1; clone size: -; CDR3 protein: CSAVDGRWNEKLFF; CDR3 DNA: TGCAGTGCCGTGGACGGCCGATGGAATGAAAAACTGTTTTTT
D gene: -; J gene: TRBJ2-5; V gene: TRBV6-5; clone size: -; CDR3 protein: CASSDYREETQYF; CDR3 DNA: TGTGCCAGCAGTGACTACAGGGAAGAGACCCAGTACTTC
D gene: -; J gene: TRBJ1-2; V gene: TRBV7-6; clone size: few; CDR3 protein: CASSLALGENYGYTF; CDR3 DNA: TGTGCCAGCAGCTTAGCGCTGGGGGAAAACTATGGCTACACCTTC
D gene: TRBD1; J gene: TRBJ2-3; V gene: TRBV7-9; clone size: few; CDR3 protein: CASSLGDRGGTDTQYF; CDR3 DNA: TGTGCCAGCAGCTTGGGTGACAGGGGAGGTACAGATACGCAGTATTTT
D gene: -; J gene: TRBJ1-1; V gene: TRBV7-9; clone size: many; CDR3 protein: CASSSSPRGTTEAFF; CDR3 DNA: TGTGCCAGCAGCAGCAGCCCCCGGGGGACCACTGAAGCTTTCTTT
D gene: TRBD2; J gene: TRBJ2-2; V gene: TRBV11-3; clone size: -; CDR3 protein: CASSFGGATGELFF; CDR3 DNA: TGTGCCAGCAGCTTCGGGGGGGCCACCGGGGAGCTGTTTTTT
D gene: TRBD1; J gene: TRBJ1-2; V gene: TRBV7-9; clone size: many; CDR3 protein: CASSLSDRVYF; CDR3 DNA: TGTGCCAGCAGCTTATCGGACAGGGTTTACTTC
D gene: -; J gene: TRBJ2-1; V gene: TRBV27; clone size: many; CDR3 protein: CATSYLQGNEQFF; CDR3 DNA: TGTGCCACCTCTTACTTACAGGGAAATGAGCAGTTCTTC
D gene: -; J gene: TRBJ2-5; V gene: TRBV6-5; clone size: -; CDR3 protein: CASSYSWGDETQYF; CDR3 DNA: TGTGCCAGCAGTTACTCTTGGGGGGATGAGACCCAGTACTTC
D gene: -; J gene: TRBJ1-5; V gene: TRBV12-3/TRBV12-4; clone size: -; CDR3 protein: CASRRRSQPQHF; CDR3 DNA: TGTGCCAGCAGGCGGAGGAGTCAGCCCCAGCATTTT
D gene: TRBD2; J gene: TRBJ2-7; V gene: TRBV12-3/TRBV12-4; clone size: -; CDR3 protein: CASRTTSGGDEQYF; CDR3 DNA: TGTGCCAGCAGAACGACTAGCGGGGGCGACGAGCAGTACTTC
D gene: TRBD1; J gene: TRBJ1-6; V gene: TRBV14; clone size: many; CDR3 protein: CASSIRTGGNSPLHF; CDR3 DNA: TGTGCCAGCAGCATCCGGACAGGGGGGAATTCACCCCTCCACTTT
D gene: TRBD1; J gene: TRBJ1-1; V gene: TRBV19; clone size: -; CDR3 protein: CASTNRGQGVMNTEAFF; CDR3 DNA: TGTGCCAGTACTAACAGGGGACAGGGGGTCATGAACACTGAAGCTTTCTTT
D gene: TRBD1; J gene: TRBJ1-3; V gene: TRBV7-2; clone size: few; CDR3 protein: CASSFNRGLGNTIYF; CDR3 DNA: TGTGCCAGCAGCTTTAACAGGGGGCTTGGAAACACCATATATTTT
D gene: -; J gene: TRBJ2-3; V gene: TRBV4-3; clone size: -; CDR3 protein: CASSQDAADTQYF; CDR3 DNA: TGCGCCAGCAGCCAAGATGCGGCAGATACGCAGTATTTT
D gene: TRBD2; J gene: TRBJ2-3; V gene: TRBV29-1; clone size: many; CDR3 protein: CSVEDVTSGGARTDTQYF; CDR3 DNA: TGCAGCGTTGAAGATGTGACTAGCGGGGGGGCCAGGACAGATACGCAGTATTTT
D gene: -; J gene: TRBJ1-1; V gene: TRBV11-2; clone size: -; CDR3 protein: CASSLGVGATEAFF; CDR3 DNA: TGTGCCAGCAGCTTAGGAGTGGGAGCCACTGAAGCTTTCTTT
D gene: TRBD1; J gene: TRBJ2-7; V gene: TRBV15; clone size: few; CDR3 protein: CATSRDRRSSYEQYF; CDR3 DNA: TGTGCCACCAGCAGGGACAGGCGAAGCTCCTACGAGCAGTACTTC
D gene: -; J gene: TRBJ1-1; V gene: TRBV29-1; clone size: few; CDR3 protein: CNPGAMNTEAFF; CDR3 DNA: TGCAATCCGGGCGCTATGAACACTGAAGCTTTCTTT